The 16 T cell receptor beta chains in this list originate from one sample, sequenced in a study of blood T cell repertoires in COVID-19. Assay used: immunoSEQ multiplex PCR; TCRdb lists only in-frame clones, some missing. The table has 190,000 or so clones, 89% seen once. The specimen was PBMCs or T cells enriched from blood (not recorded which). These receptors were collected from a woman between 18 and 29 years old who had recovered from COVID-19.

This sequence joins TRBV6-5 and TRBJ1-2; D is perhaps TRBD1 (5 bases). CDR1 and CDR2 from the germline V gene are MNHEY and SVGAGI. V was trimmed by 6 bases and J by 5 bases, leaving 16 bases between them. CDR3 length equals 14 residues. CDR3 in amino acids: CASSPGRRDYGYTF. The CDR3 DNA reads TGTGCCAGCAGCCCGGGACGGAGGGATTATGGCTACACCTTC.

This chain joins TRBV5-1 and TRBJ1-1, with no clear D. Germline values: CDR1 SGHRS, CDR2 YFSETQ. This CDR3 comprises 13 residues. The V end lost 2 bases, the J end lost 5 bases, and 10 bases lay between the germline ends. CDR3 in DNA: TGCGCCAGCAGCTTTTCCGGGAGGACTGAAGCTTTCTTT. Its protein product is CASSFSGRTEAFF.

The rearrangement uses TRBV28 and TRBJ2-7; 9 bases align to TRBD1. V shed 2 bases, J shed 6 bases, and the junction held 5 bases outside the gene matches. Looked up from germline, CDR1 is MDHEN and CDR2 is SYDVKM. The CDR3 covers 14 residues. CDR3 protein: CASSLGDRDAEQYF. CDR3 DNA sequence: TGTGCCAGCAGTTTAGGGGACAGGGACGCCGAGCAGTACTTC. Full variable domain (rest looked up from reference TRBV28 and TRBJ2-7): DVKVTQSSRYLVKRTGEKVFLECVQDMDHENMFWYRQDPGLGLRLIYFSYDVKMKEKGDIPEGYSVSREKKERFSLILESASTNQTSMYLCASSLGDRDAEQYFGPGTRLTVT.

This clone was picked up one time. The chain employs TRBV27 and TRBJ1-2, with D hard to call. Trimming left V 6 bases short and J 4 bases short, with 12 bases between. The CDR3 has 13 residues. Looked up from germline, CDR1 is MNHEY and CDR2 is SMNVEV (reference sequence). CDR3 sequence reads: CASRPADVYGYTF. DNA of the CDR3: TGTGCCAGCAGACCGGCGGATGTCTATGGCTACACCTTC.

The CDR3 loop is CSVHGDGGTTEAFF. The CDR3 DNA is TGCAGCGTCCATGGGGACGGCGGGACCACTGAAGCTTTCTTT. V usage is TRBV29-1 and J usage is TRBJ1-1; a weak D match, TRBD1 (5 bases). The germline gives CDR1 SQVTM, CDR2 ANQGSEA. The CDR3 has 14 residues. The germline V and J ends were trimmed by 6 bases and 4 bases, with 18 bases remaining between them.

The chain combines TRBV3-1 (or the pseudogene TRBV3-2) with TRBJ1-2; a possible D gene is TRBD1 (5 bases). The CDR3 consists of 17 residues. V was clipped by 1 base and J by 4 bases, with 19 bases between them. CDR1 and CDR2 (germline): LGHDT, YNNKEL (reference sequence). The CDR3 region has the DNA TGTGCCAGCAGCCAAGTCTCTCAAGGGGCGGTACCCTATGGCTACACCTTC. It yields the protein CASSQVSQGAVPYGYTF.

The J gene is TRBJ1-5, the V gene TRBV27, with D possibly being TRBD1 (5 bases). With 3 bases removed from V and 6 bases from J, the gap between germline ends came to 18 bases. The germline gives CDR1 MNHEY, CDR2 SMNVEV (reference sequence). The CDR3 has 16 residues. The CDR3 DNA sequence: TGTGCCAGCAGTTTCAGAGCCGCCGGGGGTCGTCAGCCCCAGCATTTT. Translation: CASSFRAAGGRQPQHF.

The chain employs TRBV7-9 and TRBJ2-2, with D perhaps matching TRBD1 (5 bases). Per germline, CDR1 SEHNR and CDR2 FQNEAQ (reference sequence). CDR3 length: 16 residues. The V and J ends lost 5 bases and 5 bases respectively, with 18 bases between them. The CDR3 here is CASSQLQVSVTGELFF. CDR3 DNA sequence: TGTGCCAGCAGCCAACTACAGGTTTCCGTTACCGGGGAGCTGTTTTTT.

The chain joins TRBV21-1 to TRBJ1-5; the tabulated D call, TRBD1, remains unverified against the DNA. TRBV21-1 is a known pseudogene. This CDR3 contains 17 residues. The CDR3 DNA sequence: TGTGCCAGCAGCAAAGGTGAAACAGGGGGATCCTATCAGCCCCAGCATTTT. Protein: CASSKGETGGSYQPQHF.

The chain is built from TRBV2 and TRBJ2-2; D unresolved. In germline, CDR1 is SNHLY, CDR2 FYNNEI. The CDR3 runs 12 residues. The CDR3 here is CVSRVDTGELFF. Written as DNA, the CDR3 is TGTGTCAGTCGCGTAGACACCGGGGAGCTGTTTTTT.

The chain joins TRBV19 to TRBJ2-3, with a weak D call TRBD2 (6 bases). The CDR3 is 15 residues long. In germline, CDR1 is LNHDA, CDR2 SQIVND (reference sequence). The V end lost 5 bases, the J end lost 0 bases, and 12 bases lay between the germline ends. CDR3 region: CASSHTGTSTDTQYF. The DNA for the CDR3 is TGTGCCAGTAGTCACACCGGGACTAGCACAGATACGCAGTATTTT. The variable domain in full, with the rest retrieved from reference TRBV19 and TRBJ2-3, is DGGITQSPKYLFRKEGQNVTLSCEQNLNHDAMYWYRQDPGQGLRLIYYSQIVNDFQKGDIAEGYSVSREKKESFPLTVTSAQKNPTAFYLCASSHTGTSTDTQYFGPGTRLTVL.

The rearrangement joins TRBV6-5 to TRBJ1-1, with 7 bases matching TRBD1. The V and J ends lost 5 bases and 1 base, in that order; junction bases with no gene match: 7. The CDR3 is 15 amino acids. The germline V gene encodes CDR1 MNHEY and CDR2 SVGAGI. The CDR3 is CASSTPRDRNTEAFF. The CDR3 DNA is TGTGCCAGCAGTACCCCCCGGGACAGGAACACTGAAGCTTTCTTT.

The chain links TRBV5-1 to TRBJ2-1, with D possibly TRBD1 on 5 matching bases. The CDR3 consists of 17 residues. The germline gives CDR1 SGHRS, CDR2 YFSETQ. The ends were cut back, 1 base at V and 4 bases at J, with 18 bases in the middle. The CDR3 DNA reads TGCGCCAGCAGCTTGTCCGGTACAGGAAAGGCATACAATGAGCAGTTCTTC. This translates into CASSLSGTGKAYNEQFF.

The CDR3 DNA follows: TGTGCCAGCGGCGGGCACTCCTACGAGCAGTACTTC. This translates into CASGGHSYEQYF. The rearrangement links TRBV7-9 to TRBJ2-7, with a possible D match to TRBD2 (5 bases). CDR3 size: 12 residues. The V gene's germline CDR1 is SEHNR and CDR2 FQNEAQ (reference sequence). Trimming removed 8 bases at V and 0 bases at J, with 8 bases between. The whole variable domain, remainder taken from reference TRBV7-9 and TRBJ2-7, is DTGVSQNPRHKITKRGQNVTFRCDPISEHNRLYWYRQTLGQGPEFLTYFQNEAQLEKSRLLSDRFSAERPKGSFSTLEIQRTEQGDSAMYLCASGGHSYEQYFGPGTRLTVT.

The chain couples TRBV28 to TRBJ2-5; no definite D call. The CDR3 loop spans 12 amino acids. Trimming left V 6 bases short and J 5 bases short, with 10 bases between. From germline, CDR1 is MDHEN and CDR2 SYDVKM. The CDR3: CASRVKEETQYF. CDR3 nucleotide sequence: TGTGCCAGCAGGGTAAAAGAGGAGACCCAGTACTTC.

V usage is TRBV24-1 and J usage is TRBJ2-2; D not certain. This CDR3 is built from 13 residues. Germline V lookup: CDR1 KGHDR, CDR2 SFDVKD. V was shortened by 6 bases and J by 4 bases, with 8 bases between the two germline ends. The CDR3: CATSLRGTGELFF. The CDR3 nucleotides are TGTGCCACCAGTCTCCGAGGCACCGGGGAGCTGTTTTTT.